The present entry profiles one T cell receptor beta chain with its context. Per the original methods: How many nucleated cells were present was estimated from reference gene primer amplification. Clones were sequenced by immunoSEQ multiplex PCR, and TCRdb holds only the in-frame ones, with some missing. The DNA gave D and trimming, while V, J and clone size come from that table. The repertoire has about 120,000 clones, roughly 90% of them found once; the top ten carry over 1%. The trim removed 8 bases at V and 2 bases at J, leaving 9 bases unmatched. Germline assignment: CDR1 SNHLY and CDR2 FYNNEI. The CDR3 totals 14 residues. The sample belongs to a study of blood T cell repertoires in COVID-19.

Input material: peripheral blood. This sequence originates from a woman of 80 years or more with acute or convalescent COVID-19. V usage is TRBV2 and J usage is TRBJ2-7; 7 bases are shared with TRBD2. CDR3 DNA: TGTGCCAGCTGGGGAGGGGCGACTACCTACGAGCAGTACTTC. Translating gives CASWGGATTYEQYF.